This T cell receptor beta chain was sequenced in a study of blood T cell repertoires in COVID-19. Overall study: Whether acute or convalescent, the COVID-19 samples came from the United States, Italy and Spain. PBMCs, B-cell-depleted T cells, or T cells were the source of the cDNA or gDNA that made up the material.

Per the study methods: Nucleated cell counts were estimated from reference gene primer amplification. This table comes from immunoSEQ multiplex PCR, and its TCRdb copy is limited to in-frame clones, with some not included. V and J calls and clone size are copied from that table; D and trimming were computed from the DNA. Of about 440,000 clones detected, about 89% appear once; the ten largest clones hold around 4.5%. The germline CDR1 and CDR2 sequences are SNHLY and FYNNEI. The CDR3 has 15 residues. Trimming left V 6 bases short and J 5 bases short, with 19 bases between. The source of this sequence is a woman in her twenties or thirties with acute or convalescent COVID-19. The chain uses TRBV2 and TRBJ1-2; weak D call: TRBD1 (6 bases). The sequenced material came from peripheral blood. The CDR3 DNA sequence: TGTGCCAGCAGGGGCAGGGGTGCCGACTCGTATGGCTACACCTTC. Protein: CASRGRGADSYGYTF.